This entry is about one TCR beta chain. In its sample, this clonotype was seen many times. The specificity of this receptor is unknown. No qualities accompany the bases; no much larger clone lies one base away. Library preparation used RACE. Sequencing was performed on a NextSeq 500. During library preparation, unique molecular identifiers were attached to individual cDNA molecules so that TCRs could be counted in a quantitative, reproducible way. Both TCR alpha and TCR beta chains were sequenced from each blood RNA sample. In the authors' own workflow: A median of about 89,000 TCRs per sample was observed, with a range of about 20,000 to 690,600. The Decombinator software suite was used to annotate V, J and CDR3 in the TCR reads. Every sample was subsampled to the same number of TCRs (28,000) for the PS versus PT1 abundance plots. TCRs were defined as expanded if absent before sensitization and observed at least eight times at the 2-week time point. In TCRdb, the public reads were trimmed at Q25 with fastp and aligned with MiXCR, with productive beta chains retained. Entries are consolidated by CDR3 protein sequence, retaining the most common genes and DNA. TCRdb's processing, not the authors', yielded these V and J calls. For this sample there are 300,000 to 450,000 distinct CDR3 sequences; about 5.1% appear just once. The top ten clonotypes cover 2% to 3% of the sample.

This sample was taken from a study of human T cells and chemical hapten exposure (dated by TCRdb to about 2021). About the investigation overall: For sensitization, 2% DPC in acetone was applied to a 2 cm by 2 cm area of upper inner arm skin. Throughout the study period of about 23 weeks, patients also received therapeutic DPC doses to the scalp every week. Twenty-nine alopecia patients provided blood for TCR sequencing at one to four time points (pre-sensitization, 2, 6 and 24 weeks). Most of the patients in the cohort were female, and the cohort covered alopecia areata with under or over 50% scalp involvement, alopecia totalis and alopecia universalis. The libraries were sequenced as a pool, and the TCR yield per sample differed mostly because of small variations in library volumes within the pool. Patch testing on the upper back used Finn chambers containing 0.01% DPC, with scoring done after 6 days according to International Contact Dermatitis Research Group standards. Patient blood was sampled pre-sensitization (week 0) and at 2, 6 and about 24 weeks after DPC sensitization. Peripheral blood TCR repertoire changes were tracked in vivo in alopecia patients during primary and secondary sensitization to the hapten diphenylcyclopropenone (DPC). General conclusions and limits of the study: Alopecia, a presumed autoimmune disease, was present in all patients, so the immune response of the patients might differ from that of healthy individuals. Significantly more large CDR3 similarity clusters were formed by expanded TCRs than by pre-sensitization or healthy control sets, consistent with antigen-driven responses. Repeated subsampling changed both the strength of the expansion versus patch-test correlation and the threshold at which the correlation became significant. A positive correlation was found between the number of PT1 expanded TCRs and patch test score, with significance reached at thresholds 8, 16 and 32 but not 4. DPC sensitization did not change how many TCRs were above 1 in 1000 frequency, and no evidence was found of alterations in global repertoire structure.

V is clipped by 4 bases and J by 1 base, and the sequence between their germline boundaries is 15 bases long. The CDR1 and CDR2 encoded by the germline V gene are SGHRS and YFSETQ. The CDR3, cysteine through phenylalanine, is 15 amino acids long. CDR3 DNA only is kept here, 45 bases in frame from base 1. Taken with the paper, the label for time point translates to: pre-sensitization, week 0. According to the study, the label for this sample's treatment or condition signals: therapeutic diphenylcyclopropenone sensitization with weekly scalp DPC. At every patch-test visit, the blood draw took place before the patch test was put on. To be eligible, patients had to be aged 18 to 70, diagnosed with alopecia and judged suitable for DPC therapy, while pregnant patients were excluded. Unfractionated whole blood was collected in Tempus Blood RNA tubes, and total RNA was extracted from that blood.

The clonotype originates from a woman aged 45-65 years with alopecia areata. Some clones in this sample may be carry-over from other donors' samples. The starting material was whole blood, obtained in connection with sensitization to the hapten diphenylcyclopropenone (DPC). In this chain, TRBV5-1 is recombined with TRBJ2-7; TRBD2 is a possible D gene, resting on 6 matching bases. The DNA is TGCGCCAGCAGCGGGGGAGGAACAGGATCCTACGAGCAGTACTTC. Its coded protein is CASSGGGTGSYEQYF.